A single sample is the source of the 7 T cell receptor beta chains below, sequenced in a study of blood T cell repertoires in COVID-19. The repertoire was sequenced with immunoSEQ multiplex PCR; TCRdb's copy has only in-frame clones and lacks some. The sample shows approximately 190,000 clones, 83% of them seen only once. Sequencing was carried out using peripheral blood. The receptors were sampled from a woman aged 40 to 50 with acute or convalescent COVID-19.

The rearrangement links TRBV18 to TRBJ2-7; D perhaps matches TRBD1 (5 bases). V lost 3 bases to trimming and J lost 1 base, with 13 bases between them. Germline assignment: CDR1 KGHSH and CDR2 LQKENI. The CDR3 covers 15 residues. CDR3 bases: TGTGCCAGCTCACCTAGGACACTGCCTTCCTACGAGCAGTACTTC. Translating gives CASSPRTLPSYEQYF.

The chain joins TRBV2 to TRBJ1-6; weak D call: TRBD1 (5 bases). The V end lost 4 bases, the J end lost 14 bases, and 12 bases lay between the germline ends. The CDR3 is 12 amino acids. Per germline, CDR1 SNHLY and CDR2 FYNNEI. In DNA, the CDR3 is TGTGCCAGCAGTGTCGGGGGAAAAGCCCTCCACTTT. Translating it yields CASSVGGKALHF.

The CDR3 is CASLGGWAPEGYTF. CDR3 bases: TGTGCCAGCCTGGGAGGTTGGGCCCCTGAGGGCTACACCTTC. This sequence joins TRBV10-3 and TRBJ1-2; D gene uncertain. Trimming stripped 10 bases from V and 8 bases from J, with 23 bases between. The CDR3 runs 14 residues. Germline loops: CDR1 ENHRY, CDR2 SYGVKD.

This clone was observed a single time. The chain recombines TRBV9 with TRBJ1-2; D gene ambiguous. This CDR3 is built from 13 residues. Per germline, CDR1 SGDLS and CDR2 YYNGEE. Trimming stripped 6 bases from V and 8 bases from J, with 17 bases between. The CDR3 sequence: CASTLGVIGGYTF. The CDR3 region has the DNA TGTGCCAGCACCTTAGGAGTAATAGGAGGCTACACCTTC. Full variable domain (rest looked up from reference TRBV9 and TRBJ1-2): DSGVTQTPKHLITATGQRVTLRCSPRSGDLSVYWYQQSLDQGLQFLIQYYNGEERAKGNILERFSAQQFPDLHSELNLSSLELGDSALYFCASTLGVIGGYTFGSGTRLTVV.

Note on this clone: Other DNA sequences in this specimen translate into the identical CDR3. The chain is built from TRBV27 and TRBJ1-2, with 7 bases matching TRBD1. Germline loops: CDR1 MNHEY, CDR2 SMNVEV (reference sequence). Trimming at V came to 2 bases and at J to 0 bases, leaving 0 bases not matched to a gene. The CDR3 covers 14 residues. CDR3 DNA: TGTGCCAGCAGTTTACAGGGGGCTAACTATGGCTACACCTTC. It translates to CASSLQGANYGYTF.

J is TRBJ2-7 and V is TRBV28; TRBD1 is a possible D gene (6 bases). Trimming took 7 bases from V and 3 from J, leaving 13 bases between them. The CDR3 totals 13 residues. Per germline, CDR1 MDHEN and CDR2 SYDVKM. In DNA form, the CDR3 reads TGTGCCAGCAAGGTGCAGGGGATCTACGAGCAGTACTTC. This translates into CASKVQGIYEQYF.

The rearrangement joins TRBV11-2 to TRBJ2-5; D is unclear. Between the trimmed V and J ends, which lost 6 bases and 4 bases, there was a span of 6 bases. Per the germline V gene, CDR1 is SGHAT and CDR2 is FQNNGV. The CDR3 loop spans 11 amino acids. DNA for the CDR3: TGTGCCAGCAGGTCCCGAGAGACCCAGTACTTC. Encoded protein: CASRSRETQYF.